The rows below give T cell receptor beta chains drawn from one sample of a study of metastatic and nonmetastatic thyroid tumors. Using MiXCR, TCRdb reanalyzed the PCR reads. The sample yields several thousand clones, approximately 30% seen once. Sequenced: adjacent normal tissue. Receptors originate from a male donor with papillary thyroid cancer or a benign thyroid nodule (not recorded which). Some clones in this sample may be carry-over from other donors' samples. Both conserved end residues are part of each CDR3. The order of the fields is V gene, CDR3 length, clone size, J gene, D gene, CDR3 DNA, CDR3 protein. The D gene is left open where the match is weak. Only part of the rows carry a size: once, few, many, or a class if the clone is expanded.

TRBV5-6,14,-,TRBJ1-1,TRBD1,TGTGCCAGCACCGAGACAGGGAGGATCACTGAAGCTTTCTTT,CASTETGRITEAFF
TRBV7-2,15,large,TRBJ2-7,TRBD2,TGTGCCAGCAGCCCAAACCCCAGCGGGAGCTACGAGCAGTACTTC,CASSPNPSGSYEQYF
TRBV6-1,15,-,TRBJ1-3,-,TGTGCCAGCAGTGAGGGGCGTTACACCGGAAACACCATATATTTT,CASSEGRYTGNTIYF
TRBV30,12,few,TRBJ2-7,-,TGTGCCTGGAGTGCATGGGCGGGGGAGCAGTACTTC,CAWSAWAGEQYF
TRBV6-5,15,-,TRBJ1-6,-,TGTGCCAGCAGTTCGGGGGTTGCCCCTCGGGCACCCCTCCACTTT,CASSSGVAPRAPLHF
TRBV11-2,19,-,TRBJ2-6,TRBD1,TGTGCCAGCAGCTCCCTCAACAGGGGCAGTAGCTCTGGGGCCAACGTCCTGACTTTC,CASSSLNRGSSSGANVLTF
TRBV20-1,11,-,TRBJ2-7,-,TGCAGTGCTATGAGGGGTGACGAGCAGTACTTC,CSAMRGDEQYF
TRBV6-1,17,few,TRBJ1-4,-,TGCGCCAGCAGTTCCGGCAGGGTAGACCTGTCTAATGAAAAACTGTTTTTT,CASSSGRVDLSNEKLFF
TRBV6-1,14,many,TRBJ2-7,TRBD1,TGTGCCAGCAGTTTGGGACAGGAACTGGGCGAGCAGTACTTC,CASSLGQELGEQYF
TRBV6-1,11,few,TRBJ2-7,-,TGTGCCACCGAGACTTCCTACGAGCAGTACTTC,CATETSYEQYF
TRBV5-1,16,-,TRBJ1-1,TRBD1,TGCGCCAGCAGCTCTCTATCAACAGGGGGAGGCACTGAAGCTTTCTTT,CASSSLSTGGGTEAFF
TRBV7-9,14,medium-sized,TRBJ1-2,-,TGTGCCAGCAGCTTCGGGGGCAGGAACTATGGCTACACCTTC,CASSFGGRNYGYTF
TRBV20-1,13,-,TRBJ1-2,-,TGCAGTGCTAGAGTTTTAGGGGCGGGCGGCTACACCTTC,CSARVLGAGGYTF
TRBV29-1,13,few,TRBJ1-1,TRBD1,TGCAGCGTTGTGAAGGGGGCGGACACTGAAGCTTTCTTT,CSVVKGADTEAFF
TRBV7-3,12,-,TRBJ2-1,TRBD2,TGTGCCAGCAGCGCACACCGGGGGGGGGCGTTCTTC,CASSAHRGGAFF
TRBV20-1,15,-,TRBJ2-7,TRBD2,TGCAGTGCTAGAGGTAGCGGGGGTTTAACCTACGAGCAGTACTTC,CSARGSGGLTYEQYF
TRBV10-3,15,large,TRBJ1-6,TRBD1,TGTGCCATCAGTGCTGGGACAGCTTATAATTCACCCCTCCACTTT,CAISAGTAYNSPLHF
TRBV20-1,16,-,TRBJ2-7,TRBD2,TGCAGTGCTAGAGCTACGACCGGGACTAGCGGGAACGAGCAGTACTTC,CSARATTGTSGNEQYF
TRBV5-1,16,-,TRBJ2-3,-,TGCGCCAGCAGCTTCCTCCATTGGGGGAGAACAGATACGCAGTATTTT,CASSFLHWGRTDTQYF
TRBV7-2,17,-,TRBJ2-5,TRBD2,TGTGCCAGCAGCTTGGGGACTAGTAGTGGCCCCCGTGAGACCCAGTACTTC,CASSLGTSSGPRETQYF
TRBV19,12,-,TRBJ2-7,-,TGTGCCAGTAGTAATGCCGCCTACGAGCAGTACTTC,CASSNAAYEQYF
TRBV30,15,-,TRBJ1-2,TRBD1,TGTGCCTGGAAAGATAAGGACAGGGGTTTCTATGGCTACACCTTC,CAWKDKDRGFYGYTF
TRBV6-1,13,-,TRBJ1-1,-,TGTGCCACCCATCTAACGGGTAACACTGAAGCTCTCTTT,CATHLTGNTEALF
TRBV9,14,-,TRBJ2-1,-,TGTGCCAGCAGCCCCGCGGGGCCCTACAATGAGCAGTTCTTC,CASSPAGPYNEQFF
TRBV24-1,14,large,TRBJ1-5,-,TGTGCCACCAGTGATTACAGTGGCAATCAGCCCCAGCATTTT,CATSDYSGNQPQHF
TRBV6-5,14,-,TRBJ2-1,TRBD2,TGTGCCAGCAGTTCCTGGACTAGCGGGAATGAGCAGTTCTTC,CASSSWTSGNEQFF
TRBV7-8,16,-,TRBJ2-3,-,TGTGCCAGCAGCCAGTGGTCCTTAGCAAGCACAGATACGCAGTATTTT,CASSQWSLASTDTQYF
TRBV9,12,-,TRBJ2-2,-,TGTGCCAGCAGCGTAGACACCGGGGAGCTGTTTTTT,CASSVDTGELFF
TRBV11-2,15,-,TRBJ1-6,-,TGTGCCAGCAGCTTAGTCGGACAGAGTAATTCACCCCTCCACTTT,CASSLVGQSNSPLHF
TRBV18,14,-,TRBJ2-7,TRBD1,TGTGCCAGCTCACCTCCGGGACAGACCTACGAGCAGTACTTC,CASSPPGQTYEQYF
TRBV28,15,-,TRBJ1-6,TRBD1,TGTGCCGGCAGTTTAATGGACAGGGACGATTCACCCCTCCACTTT,CAGSLMDRDDSPLHF
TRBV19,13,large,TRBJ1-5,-,TGTGCCAGTAGTTCCTCAGGGAGGCAGCCCCAGCATTTT,CASSSSGRQPQHF
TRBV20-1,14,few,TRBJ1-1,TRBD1,TGCAGTGCTAGAGGGGACAGGGCGAGAACTGAAGCTTTCTTT,CSARGDRARTEAFF
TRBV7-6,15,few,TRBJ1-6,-,TGTGCCAGCAGCTTAGACAATTCTTATAATTCACCCCTCCACTTT,CASSLDNSYNSPLHF
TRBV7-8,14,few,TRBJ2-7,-,TGTGCCAGCAGTCTTAAGACAGTCGACTACGAGCAGTACTTC,CASSLKTVDYEQYF
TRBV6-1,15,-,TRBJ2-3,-,TGTGCCAGCAGTGACGGCCCTCAGGCTCTAGATACGCAGTATTTT,CASSDGPQALDTQYF
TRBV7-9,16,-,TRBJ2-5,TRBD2,TGTGCCAGCAGCTTAGCGCTACTAGCGCTTAAAGAGACCCAGTACTTC,CASSLALLALKETQYF
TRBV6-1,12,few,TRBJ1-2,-,TGTGCCAGCAGTGAAGACAGAGACGGCTACACCTTC,CASSEDRDGYTF
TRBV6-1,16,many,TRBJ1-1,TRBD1,TGTGCCAGCGGATCCTTAGGACAGGGGGCGCGTACTGAAGCTTTCTTT,CASGSLGQGARTEAFF
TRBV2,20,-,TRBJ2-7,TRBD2,TGTGCAAGCAGTGAAAACAGCCTCCGGGCAACTAGCGGGACCTCCTACGAGCAGTACTTC,CASSENSLRATSGTSYEQYF
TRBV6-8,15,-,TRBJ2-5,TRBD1,TGTGCCAGCAGTACGACAGGGGGCAATTCGGAGACCCAGTACTTC,CASSTTGGNSETQYF
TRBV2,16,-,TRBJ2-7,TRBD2,TGTGCCAGCAGTGAAGGGGCTAGCGGGGGGCCCTACGAGCAGTACTTC,CASSEGASGGPYEQYF
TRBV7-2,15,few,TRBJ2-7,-,TGTGCCAGCAGCTTTGGGACTCCCGCCCCCCGCGAGCAGTACTTC,CASSFGTPAPREQYF
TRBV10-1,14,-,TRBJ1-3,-,TGCGCCAGCAGTGCGGGAGGCTCTGGAAACACCATATATTTT,CASSAGGSGNTIYF